Included here is one TCR beta chain sequence, with context. As originally analysed: Cell counts per sample came from amplifying reference gene primers. Repertoires were generated with immunoSEQ multiplex PCR, while TCRdb's copy carries only in-frame clones and drops some. V and J calls and clone size are those listed in that table; D and trimming were worked out from the DNA. This table holds some 20,000 clones, 80% to 90% found once. The source of the sample is a study of blood T cell repertoires in COVID-19. Whole-study context: The samples span acute and convalescent COVID-19 from the United States, Italy and Spain. T cells, B-cell-depleted T cells, or PBMCs supplied cDNA or gDNA.

Trimming cost V 3 bases and J 3 bases, with 9 bases left between them. Germline values: CDR1 SGHNT, CDR2 YYREEE (reference sequence). The CDR3 is 13 residues long. The chain has TRBV5-4 and TRBJ1-1; D may be TRBD1 (6 bases). The clonotype was recovered from a man aged 50-59 years with active COVID-19. Input material: peripheral blood. The CDR3 region has the DNA TGTGCCAGCAGCTATGACAGGCACACTGAAGCTTTCTTT. Protein product: CASSYDRHTEAFF.